This T cell receptor beta chain was sequenced in a study of cytomegalovirus exposure and HLA in healthy donors. Study-level results: Three chains tied to CMV proved CMV antigen-specific in vitro. As was reported, the classifier diagnosed cytomegalovirus status with high specificity and sensitivity. Subsequent analysis revealed that first-cohort TCR clusters tended to co-occur in the roughly 120 validation repertoires. The listing of 150 to 200 TCR beta chains classed them as cytomegalovirus-associated.

Sequencing was performed with immunoSEQ multiplex PCR; in TCRdb, only in-frame clones are kept and a portion is missing. Here the sample spans around 260,000 clones, about 90% being singletons. This clone was picked up a small number of times. The antigen is unknown. The source material was PBMCs. This TCR came from a woman between 25 and 40 years old in good health and CMV-seronegative.

The CDR3 DNA reads TGCGCCAGCACCTCGGGTACATCCTACAATGAGCAGTTCTTC. Translation: CASTSGTSYNEQFF. This chain links TRBV5-1 with TRBJ2-1, with unresolved D. The CDR3 is made up of 14 amino acids. Germline V gene sequence: CDR1 SGHRS, CDR2 YFSETQ. The V end lost 6 bases, the J end lost 1 base, and 11 bases lay between the germline ends.